These 2 T cell receptor beta chains originate from one sample sequenced in a study of blood T cells in healthy people across ages (dated by TCRdb to between 2014 and 2017). Libraries were constructed by 5' RACE. A second PCR of roughly 6 to 11 cycles was run with a J-beta primer mix and a sample-barcoded 5' primer. In TCRdb, the public reads were trimmed at Q25 with fastp and aligned with MiXCR, with productive beta chains retained. CDR3 protein sequences are deduplicated, and each keeps its most common genes and DNA. The sample yields some 1.8 million distinct CDR3 sequences; approximately 39% were counted once. The top ten constitute around 23% of the sample. Sequencing was done on a sample of blood. The receptors here all came from a human donor in good health.

CDR3 sequence (DNA): TGTGCCAGCAGAGAAACCGGGACTAGTGGGGAGACCCAGTACTTC. It yields the protein CASRETGTSGETQYF. The rearrangement links TRBV3-1 to TRBJ2-5; 8 nucleotides match TRBD2. V was clipped by 6 bases and J by 5 bases; unmatched bases: 11. The germline CDR1 and CDR2 sequences are LGHDT and YNNKEL (reference sequence). The CDR3 contains 15 residues.

The rearrangement uses TRBV6-2 or TRBV6-3 and TRBJ1-2; D is perhaps TRBD1 (6 bases). V gave up 0 bases and J gave up 4 bases, with 12 bases separating them. CDR1 is MNHEY and CDR2 is SVGEGT in the germline V gene. The CDR3 sequence is 15 residues long. The CDR3 protein is CASSYSKDSIYGYTF. For the CDR3, the DNA is TGTGCCAGCAGTTACTCGAAGGACAGCATCTATGGCTACACCTTC.